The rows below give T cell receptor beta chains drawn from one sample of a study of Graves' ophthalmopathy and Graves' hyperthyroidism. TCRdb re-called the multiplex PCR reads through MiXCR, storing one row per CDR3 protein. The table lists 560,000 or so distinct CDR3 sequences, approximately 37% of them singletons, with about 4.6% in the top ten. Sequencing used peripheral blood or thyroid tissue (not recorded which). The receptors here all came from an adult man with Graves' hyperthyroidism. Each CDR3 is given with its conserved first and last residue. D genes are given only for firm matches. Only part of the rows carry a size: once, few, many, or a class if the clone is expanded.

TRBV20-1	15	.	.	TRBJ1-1	TGCAGTGCTGAGGGGGGCGTGGACATGAACACTGAAGCTTTCTTT	CSAEGGVDMNTEAFF
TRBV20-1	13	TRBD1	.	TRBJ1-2	TGCAGTGCTAGCCCGGGACAGGGATTCGGCTACACCTTC	CSASPGQGFGYTF
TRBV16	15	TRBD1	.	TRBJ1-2	TGTGCCAGCAGCATGGGACAGCCCGCGGGCTATGGCTACGCCTTC	CASSMGQPAGYGYAF
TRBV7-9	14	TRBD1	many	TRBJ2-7	TGTGCCAGCAGCGAGACAGGGCTAAGCTACGAGCAGTACTTC	CASSETGLSYEQYF
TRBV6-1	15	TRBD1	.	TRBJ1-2	TGTGCCAGCAGTGCACCGGGACAGGGGGCCACTGGCTACACCTTC	CASSAPGQGATGYTF
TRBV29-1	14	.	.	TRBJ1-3	TGCAGCGCCCGGGACATTACCTCTGGAAACACCATATATTTT	CSARDITSGNTIYF
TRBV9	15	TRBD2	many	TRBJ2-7	TGTGCCAGCAGCGTAGCACCTAGCGGGAGAGGCGAGCAGTACTTC	CASSVAPSGRGEQYF
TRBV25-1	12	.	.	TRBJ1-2	TGTGCCAGCAGTGGGACAGTAAATGGCTACACCTTC	CASSGTVNGYTF
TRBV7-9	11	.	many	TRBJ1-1	TGTGCCAGCACCCAAGACAAGTATGCTTTCTTT	CASTQDKYAFF
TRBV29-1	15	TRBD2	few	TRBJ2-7	TGCAGCGGGACTAGCGGACCATACGGGGCCTACGAGCAGTACTTC	CSGTSGPYGAYEQYF
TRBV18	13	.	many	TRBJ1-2	TGTGCCAGCTCACCTGCAGGGAACTATGGCTACACCTTC	CASSPAGNYGYTF
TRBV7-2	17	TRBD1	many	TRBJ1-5	TGTGCCAGCAGCCCACGTCCCGGGACAGGGTTCGGGCAGCCCCAGCATTTT	CASSPRPGTGFGQPQHF
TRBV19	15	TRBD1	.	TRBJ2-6	TGTGCCAGTACAGACAGGGCCTCTGGGGCCAACGTCCTGACTTTC	CASTDRASGANVLTF
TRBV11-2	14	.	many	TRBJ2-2	TGTGCCAGCAACAAACAGGGGGGGACCGGGGAGCTGTTTTTT	CASNKQGGTGELFF
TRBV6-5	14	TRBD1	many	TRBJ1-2	TGTGCCAGCAGTTACTTGGACAGGGACTATGGCTACACCTTC	CASSYLDRDYGYTF
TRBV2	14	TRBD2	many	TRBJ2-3	TGTGCCAGCAGTAGTACTAGCGGCACAGATACGCAGTATTTT	CASSSTSGTDTQYF
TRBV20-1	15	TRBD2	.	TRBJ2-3	TGCAGTGCGCGCCGTAGCGGGGGGGGCACAGATACGCAGTATTTT	CSARRSGGGTDTQYF
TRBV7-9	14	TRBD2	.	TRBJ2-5	TGTGCCAGCAGCGTAGGGGCGAGCGGGGGGGGCCAGTACTTC	CASSVGASGGGQYF
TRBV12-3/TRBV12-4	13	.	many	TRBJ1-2	TGTGCCAGCAGTTTAGCCCCCGTAGATGGCTACACCTTC	CASSLAPVDGYTF
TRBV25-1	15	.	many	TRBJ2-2	TGTGCCAGCAGTGAGTGGGCCCCGAACACCGGGGAGCTGTTTTTT	CASSEWAPNTGELFF
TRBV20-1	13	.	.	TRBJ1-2	TGCAGTGCTAGAGAGGTTGGGCGGACGGGCTACACCTTC	CSAREVGRTGYTF
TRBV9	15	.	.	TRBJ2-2	TGTGCCAGCAGCGTAGCGGGAGAGGAAATCGAGGAGCTGTTTTTT	CASSVAGEEIEELFF
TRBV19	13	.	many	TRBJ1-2	TGTGCCAGTAGTATTGCGGGGAACTATGGCTACACCTTC	CASSIAGNYGYTF
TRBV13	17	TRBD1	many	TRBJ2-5	TGTGCCAGCAGCTCGCACCCTCCGACAGGGAATAAAGAGACCCAGTACTTC	CASSSHPPTGNKETQYF
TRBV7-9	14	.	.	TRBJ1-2	TGTGCCAGCAGTTACTACGCGGGTGACTATGGCTACACCTTC	CASSYYAGDYGYTF
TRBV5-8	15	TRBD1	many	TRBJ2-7	TGTGCCAGCAGCTCCACAGGGGCATACATCTACGAGCAGTACTTC	CASSSTGAYIYEQYF
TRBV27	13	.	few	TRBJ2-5	TGTGCCAGCAGTCCCCGGGTGCCAGAGACCCAGTACTTC	CASSPRVPETQYF
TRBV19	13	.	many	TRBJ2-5	TGTGCCAGTAGGTTCGCCATAGGAGAGACCCAGTACTTC	CASRFAIGETQYF
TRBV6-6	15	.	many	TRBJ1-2	TGTGCCAGCAGTTACCCACAACAGGGAGAGGAGGGCTACACCTTC	CASSYPQQGEEGYTF
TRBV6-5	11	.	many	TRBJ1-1	TGTGCCAGCCGAGGGTTCACTGAAGCTTTCTTT	CASRGFTEAFF
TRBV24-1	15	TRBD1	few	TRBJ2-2	TGTGCCACCAGTGATCGACAGGGGGCGAACGGGGAGCTGTTTTTT	CATSDRQGANGELFF
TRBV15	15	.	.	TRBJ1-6	TGTGCCACCAGCAGTGATCAGGGGTCTGATTCACCCCTCCACTTT	CATSSDQGSDSPLHF
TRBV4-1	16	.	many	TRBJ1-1	TGCGCCAGCAGCCAAGATATATTGGCCCAGAACACTGAAGCTTTCTTT	CASSQDILAQNTEAFF
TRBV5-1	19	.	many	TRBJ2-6	TGCGCCAGCAGCCCGGGAGGAGCAGGGGGGATCTCTGGGGCCAACGTCCTGACTTTC	CASSPGGAGGISGANVLTF
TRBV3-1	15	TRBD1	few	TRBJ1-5	TGTGCCAGCAGCCAAGGAGACAGGGGAAATCAGCCCCAGCATTTT	CASSQGDRGNQPQHF
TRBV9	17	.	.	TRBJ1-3	TGTGCCAGCAGCGTAGCGACCGGGGCCTATTTTGGAAACACCATATATTTT	CASSVATGAYFGNTIYF
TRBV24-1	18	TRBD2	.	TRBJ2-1	TGTGCCACCAGTGATACTGGGACTAGCGGGGGACCCTACAATGAGCAGTTCTTC	CATSDTGTSGGPYNEQFF